What follows describes a single T cell receptor (beta chain). This CDR3 has 15 residues. Germline values: CDR1 LGHNA, CDR2 YNFKEQ. V lost 3 bases, J lost 5 bases, and 4 bases stayed unmatched. This specimen belongs to a study of T cells after yellow fever vaccination. Via MiXCR, TCRdb re-called the 5' RACE reads, giving one row per CDR3 protein. The repertoire holds approximately 350,000 distinct CDR3 sequences, with more than 9% as singletons. The sample in question was PBMCs, obtained on the day of the first yellow fever vaccination. The clonotype was recovered from a man aged 18-30 years who received the YFV17D yellow fever vaccine. V gene TRBV4-2 combines with J gene TRBJ1-6; the match to TRBD1 covers 7 bases. For the CDR3, the DNA is TGTGCCAGCAGCCAGGAGGGGGCGAATAATTCACCCCTCCACTTT. Protein product: CASSQEGANNSPLHF.